Listed here are 30 T cell receptor beta chains from one sample, sequenced in a study of blood T cells in healthy people across ages. Primed by a sample-barcoded 5' primer and a J-beta primer mix, a second PCR proceeded for about 7 to 11 cycles. TCRdb re-derived calls from the 5' RACE reads in MiXCR, one entry per CDR3 protein. The sample lists roughly 410,000 distinct CDR3 sequences; approximately 47% were seen once. Sample: blood. The receptor set was obtained from a man in his 60s in good health.

The chain uses TRBV11-2 and TRBJ2-4; a weak D match, TRBD2 (7 bases). The germline V gene encodes CDR1 SGHAT and CDR2 FQNNGV. The CDR3 sequence is 22 residues long. The ends were cut back, 4 bases at V and 3 bases at J, with 34 bases in the middle. For the CDR3, the DNA is TGTGCCAGCAGCTCCTTCGGCCCCGCCACGGGGGGCCAGGCCCCACTCAAAAACATTCAGTACTTC. Its protein product is CASSSFGPATGGQAPLKNIQYF.

The chain recombines TRBV7-3 with TRBJ1-1; maybe TRBD1 (5 bases). Trimming took off 5 bases at V and 1 base at J, with 11 bases between the two ends. Germline V CDR1 and CDR2: SGHTA, FQGTGA. The CDR3 has 14 residues. The CDR3: CASSAWGRNTEAFF. The CDR3 nucleotides are TGTGCCAGCAGCGCCTGGGGGAGGAACACTGAAGCTTTCTTT.

This sequence joins TRBV28 and TRBJ2-3; TRBD2 matches 9 bases. Germline V CDR1 and CDR2: MDHEN, SYDVKM. This CDR3 is built from 15 residues. With V trimmed by 2 bases and J by 2 bases, 2 bases remained unmatched. For the CDR3, the DNA is TGTGCCAGCAGTTTAAGCGGGAGGACCACAGATACGCAGTATTTT. This translates into CASSLSGRTTDTQYF.

The chain combines TRBV20-1 with TRBJ2-3; 9 bases fit TRBD1. The CDR3 loop spans 15 amino acids. V shed 3 bases and J 6 bases; nucleotides not matched to a gene: 10. CDR1 and CDR2 from the germline V gene are DFQATT and SNEGSKA (reference sequence). The CDR3 sequence: CSARGPGQGLDTQYF. The CDR3 nucleotides read TGCAGTGCTAGGGGGCCGGGACAGGGTCTTGATACGCAGTATTTT.

There are many counts of this clonotype. One junction end does not reproduce the germline sequence, and a read error may be involved. The genes are TRBV5-1 and TRBJ2-6; 8 bases match TRBD1. Germline CDR1 and CDR2: SGHRS and YFSETQ. There are 15 residues in the CDR3. The CDR3 here is CASSSGGTGANVLTF. CDR3 DNA: TGTGCCAGCAGTTCAGGGGGCACTGGGGCCAACGTCCTGACTTTC.

The chain carries TRBV4-2 and TRBJ1-2; 8 nucleotides agree with TRBD1. V dropped 4 bases and J dropped 1; count of bases not matched to a gene: 5. CDR1 is LGHNA, CDR2 YNFKEQ, per germline. CDR3 length: 15 amino acids. The DNA of the CDR3 is TGTGCCAGCAGCCCCGGACAGGGTAGTAACTATGGCTACACCTTC. This translates into CASSPGQGSNYGYTF.

The chain couples TRBV6-5 to TRBJ2-7, with D possibly TRBD1 on 5 matching bases. Germline assignment: CDR1 MNHEY and CDR2 SVGAGI. The V gene lost 9 bases and the J gene lost 3 bases, with 18 bases spanning the gap. The CDR3 consists of 14 residues. The CDR3 DNA follows: TGTGCCAGTGGGCAGGGCCTTCTTCTCTACGAGCAGTACTTC. It is translated as CASGQGLLLYEQYF.

V is TRBV20-1 and J is TRBJ2-1; 7 nucleotides match TRBD2. Judging by the DNA end, TRBJ2-7 fits better; the J call may be wrong. The CDR3 length is 15 residues. Germline-derived CDR1 and CDR2 are DFQATT and SNEGSKA (reference sequence). The CDR3 spells CSVLAGVTLYNEQYF. The DNA for the CDR3 is TGCAGTGTATTGGCGGGAGTGACCCTCTACAATGAGCAGTACTTC.

This clonotype has only a few counts. The CDR3 region has the DNA TGCGCCAGCAGCTTGCTTAGCGGGCGTAACAATGAGCAGTTCTTC. It translates to CASSLLSGRNNEQFF. The chain joins TRBV5-1 to TRBJ2-1; 7 bases align to TRBD2. J was trimmed by 5 bases and V by 1 base; bases with no gene match: 6. The CDR3 spans 15 residues. Germline CDR1 SGHRS, CDR2 YFSETQ.

This chain links TRBV4-2 with TRBJ2-7; 7 bases map to TRBD1. This CDR3 comprises 16 residues. The V gene's germline CDR1 is LGHNA and CDR2 YNFKEQ. V lost 3 bases, J lost 2 bases, and 10 bases stayed unmatched. In nucleotides, the CDR3 is TGTGCCAGCAGCCAGAGGGATAGGGACAGTGCCTACGAGCAGTACTTC. Amino acid sequence: CASSQRDRDSAYEQYF.

This clonotype showed up just a few times. The V and J genes are TRBV27 and TRBJ1-5, with a tentative D call TRBD1 (5 bases). In germline, CDR1 is MNHEY, CDR2 SMNVEV (reference sequence). This CDR3 is built from 10 residues. Deletions cut 10 bases from V and 7 bases from J, with 8 bases between. The CDR3 DNA follows: TGTGCCACAGGGCGACAGCCCCAGCATTTT. This gives the protein CATGRQPQHF.

The rearrangement joins TRBV6-5 to TRBJ2-3; 11 nucleotides agree with TRBD2. V was pared by 0 bases and J by 7 bases, with 9 bases of the junction left unmatched. CDR3 size: 17 residues. Germline lookup yields CDR1 MNHEY and CDR2 SVGAGI. DNA for the CDR3: TGTGCCAGCAGTTACTCGGTAGCGGGAGGGCTGGTTAATACGCAGTATTTT. Residues: CASSYSVAGGLVNTQYF.

This chain links TRBV27 with TRBJ2-7; 7 nucleotides agree with TRBD2. V gave up 0 bases and J gave up 2 bases; unmatched junction bases: 13. The CDR3 is 18 residues long. CDR1 and CDR2 (germline): MNHEY, SMNVEV (reference sequence). In DNA, the CDR3 is TGTGCCAGCAGTTTATCGATAAGCGGGGACGGCCGACCCTACGAGCAGTACTTC. It translates to CASSLSISGDGRPYEQYF.

The chain has TRBV10-3 and TRBJ2-7; TRBD2 matches 8 bases. V was clipped by 6 bases and J by 1 base; unmatched bases: 8. The CDR3 length is 15 residues. Germline assignment: CDR1 ENHRY and CDR2 SYGVKD. The CDR3 reads CAIRGASGRSYEQYF. For the CDR3, the DNA is TGTGCCATCAGGGGGGCTAGCGGGCGTTCCTACGAGCAGTACTTC.

This rearrangement joins TRBV6-5 to TRBJ1-6; TRBD1 might be the D (5 bases). The CDR3 runs 13 residues. The V end was cut by 2 bases, the J end by 9 bases, with 8 bases between. Germline lookup yields CDR1 MNHEY and CDR2 SVGAGI. The CDR3 DNA reads as TGTGCCAGCAGTTACCTCGGGGGTTCACCCCTCCACTTT. It yields the protein CASSYLGGSPLHF.

This clonotype has a handful of counts. V gene TRBV5-1 combines with J gene TRBJ2-1; 8 bases fit TRBD1. The CDR3 length is 16 residues. V lost 0 bases and J lost 4; bases outside the gene matches: 6. The germline CDR1 and CDR2 sequences are SGHRS and YFSETQ. In DNA, the CDR3 is TGCGCCAGCAGCTTGGACGGGACAGGTGGATACAATGAGCAGTTCTTC. As protein: CASSLDGTGGYNEQFF.

The chain has TRBV6-4 and TRBJ2-1; maybe TRBD1 (6 bases). Germline loops: CDR1 MRHNA, CDR2 SNTAGT. The CDR3 loop spans 12 amino acids. Trimming cost V 6 bases and J 10 bases, with 13 bases left between them. CDR3 protein: CASSEQGQEQFF. CDR3 DNA sequence: TGTGCCAGCAGCGAACAGGGCCAGGAGCAGTTCTTC.

The genes are TRBV7-6 and TRBJ2-5; a possible D gene is TRBD2 (5 bases). The V gene lost 6 bases and the J gene lost 0 bases, with 20 bases spanning the gap. CDR3 length: 17 amino acids. Per the germline V gene, CDR1 is SGHVS and CDR2 is FNYEAQ. This CDR3 reads CASRSLPGEPNQETQYF. CDR3 nucleotides: TGTGCCAGCAGGTCTCTACCCGGGGAGCCAAACCAAGAGACCCAGTACTTC.

In its sample, this clonotype was seen many times. The chain recombines TRBV11-2 with TRBJ2-7, with 9 bases that match TRBD1. Germline V lookup: CDR1 SGHAT, CDR2 FQNNGV. V lost 10 bases and J lost 4; bases outside the gene matches: 8. This CDR3 contains 13 residues. CDR3 region: CATKPGQGYEQYF. Here the CDR3 DNA reads TGTGCCACCAAACCGGGACAGGGATACGAGCAGTACTTC.

About this clonotype: With a much larger clone just one base away, this may be a read error. The chain links TRBV7-9 to TRBJ1-1, with unresolved D. Trimming shortened V by 5 bases and J by 1 base, and 8 bases separated the two germline ends. Germline CDR1 and CDR2: SEHNR and FQNEAQ (reference sequence). The CDR3 extends over 13 amino acids. The CDR3 region has the DNA TGTGCCAGCAGCGTAGAGGGGAACACTGAAGCTTTCTTT. It yields the protein CASSVEGNTEAFF. Complete variable domain (other parts from reference TRBV7-9 and TRBJ1-1): DTGVSQNPRHKITKRGQNVTFRCDPISEHNRLYWYRQTLGQGPEFLTYFQNEAQLEKSRLLSDRFSAERPKGSFSTLEIQRTEQGDSAMYLCASSVEGNTEAFFGQGTRLTVV.

V and J are TRBV5-1 and TRBJ2-7; 10 bases map to TRBD2. From germline, CDR1 is SGHRS and CDR2 YFSETQ. This CDR3 contains 15 residues. The trim removed 4 bases at V and 3 bases at J, leaving 7 bases unmatched. The CDR3 loop is CASSPAGLAIYEQYF. The CDR3 coding sequence is TGCGCCAGCAGCCCGGCGGGACTAGCGATCTACGAGCAGTACTTC.

This clonotype was seen more than once but under ten times. The chain recombines TRBV29-1 with TRBJ2-1; 7 bases line up with TRBD1. In germline, CDR1 is SQVTM, CDR2 ANQGSEA. CDR3 length: 14 amino acids. V was clipped by 6 bases and J by 1 base; unmatched bases: 6. The CDR3 coding sequence is TGCAGCGTAGCAGGACAGGTTTCCTACAATGAGCAGTTCTTC. Translating it yields CSVAGQVSYNEQFF.

This clonotype came up a few times. The V call is TRBV4-2, the J call TRBJ1-4, with D possibly matching TRBD1 (6 bases). The CDR3 is 14 residues long. Germline V gives CDR1 LGHNA, CDR2 YNFKEQ. The germline V and J ends were trimmed by 4 bases and 3 bases, with 9 bases remaining between them. The chain's CDR3 is CASSRGGANEKLFF. The CDR3 DNA sequence: TGTGCCAGCAGCCGGGGGGGCGCTAATGAAAAACTGTTTTTT.

A note on this clonotype: Germline and junction disagree at one end, which may indicate a read error. The CDR3 region is CAGSFLGSQDNEQYF. The CDR3 bases are TGTGCCGGCAGCTTCCTCGGGAGTCAAGACAATGAGCAGTACTTC. The chain has TRBV7-3 and TRBJ2-1; D may be TRBD2 (6 bases). With the DNA end fitting TRBJ2-7 better, the J assignment may be wrong. The CDR3 length is 15 residues. From germline, CDR1 is SGHTA and CDR2 FQGTGA.

In its sample, this clonotype was seen many times. The gene calls are TRBV7-6 and TRBJ1-5; D is unresolved. Deletions cut 5 bases from V and 4 bases from J, with 12 bases between. The CDR3 covers 14 residues. CDR1 and CDR2 from the germline V gene are SGHVS and FNYEAQ. As DNA, the CDR3 is TGTGCCAGCAGCGACGGACGGCTAAATCAGCCCCAGCATTTT. Translated, it gives CASSDGRLNQPQHF.

J is TRBJ2-1 and V is TRBV6-1; no clear D. Germline CDR1 reads MNHNS; CDR2 reads SASEGT. Trimming took off 0 bases at V and 11 bases at J, with 11 bases between the two ends. The CDR3 contains 13 residues. This CDR3 reads CASSEAGRLQQFF. The CDR3 DNA reads TGTGCCAGCAGTGAAGCTGGCAGACTCCAGCAGTTCTTC.

The table lists this clonotype with many counts. CDR3 in DNA: TGTGCCAGCAGTAAGCTAGCGGGAGGGATAGATACGCAGTATTTT. Translating it yields CASSKLAGGIDTQYF. The rearrangement joins TRBV5-4 to TRBJ2-3; TRBD2 agrees at 12 bases. The V gene end was trimmed by 5 bases and the J gene end by 5 bases; junction bases not matched to a gene: 6. The CDR3 contains 15 residues. CDR1 and CDR2 from the germline V gene are SGHNT and YYREEE (reference sequence).

The chain carries TRBV24-1 and TRBJ1-1; no definite D call. Looked up from germline, CDR1 is KGHDR and CDR2 is SFDVKD. This CDR3 region has 16 residues. The germline V and J ends were trimmed by 9 bases and 0 bases, with 19 bases remaining between them. The CDR3 DNA is TGTGCCACCCAGCCAAGCCTAAGACCGGTGAACACTGAAGCTTTCTTT. It yields the protein CATQPSLRPVNTEAFF.

The V gene is TRBV20-1, the J gene TRBJ2-1; D is undetermined. The CDR3 is made up of 16 amino acids. From germline, CDR1 is DFQATT and CDR2 SNEGSKA (reference sequence). Trimming removed 0 bases from V and 0 bases from J, with 12 bases in between. The CDR3 DNA follows: TGCAGTGCTAGAGATGCGACTCCCAGCTCCTACAATGAGCAGTTCTTC. This encodes CSARDATPSSYNEQFF.

CDR3 bases: TGCAGCGTTACCGGGGGTTCGAAAGACACCTTC. Translated: CSVTGGSKDTF. The chain joins TRBV29-1 to TRBJ1-2, with D perhaps matching TRBD1 (5 bases). The CDR3 totals 11 residues. V shed 5 bases and J shed 12 bases, with 16 bases lying between them. Per the germline V gene, CDR1 is SQVTM and CDR2 is ANQGSEA.